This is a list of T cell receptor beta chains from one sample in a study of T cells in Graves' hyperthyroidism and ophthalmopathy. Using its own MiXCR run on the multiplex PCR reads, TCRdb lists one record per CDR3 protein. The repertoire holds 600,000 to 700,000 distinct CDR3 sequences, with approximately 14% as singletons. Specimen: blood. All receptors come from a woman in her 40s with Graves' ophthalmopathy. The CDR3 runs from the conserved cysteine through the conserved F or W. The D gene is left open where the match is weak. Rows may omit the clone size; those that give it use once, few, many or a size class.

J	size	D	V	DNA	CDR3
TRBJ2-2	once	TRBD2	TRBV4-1	TGCGCCAGCAGCCCGACCCCCCGACTAGCGGGATTTGGCACCGGGGAGCTGTTTTTT	CASSPTPRLAGFGTGELFF
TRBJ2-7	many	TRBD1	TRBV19	TGTGCCAGTAGCAAGACAGGGGACGAGCAGTACTTC	CASSKTGDEQYF
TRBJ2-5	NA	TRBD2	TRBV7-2	TGTGCCAGCAGCCGCGATAGCGGGAGGTCCGAGACCCAGTACTTC	CASSRDSGRSETQYF
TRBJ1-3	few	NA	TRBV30	TGTGCCTGGAGTCCCCCCCCGGCTGGAAACACCATATATTTT	CAWSPPPAGNTIYF
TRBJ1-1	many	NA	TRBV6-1	TGTGCCAGCAGCCTGGGACCCATGATGAACACTGAAGCTTTCTTT	CASSLGPMMNTEAFF
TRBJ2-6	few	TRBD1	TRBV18	TGTGCCAGCTCGCAGAAACAGGGGGCGCAAACTGGGGCCAACGTCCTGACTTTC	CASSQKQGAQTGANVLTF
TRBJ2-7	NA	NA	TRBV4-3	TGCGCCAGCAGCCTAGGGATTCCGGGCGAGCAGTACTTC	CASSLGIPGEQYF
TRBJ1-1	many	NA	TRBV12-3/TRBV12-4	TGTGCCAGCAGTGGGGACGGAGGAGCTTTCTTT	CASSGDGGAFF
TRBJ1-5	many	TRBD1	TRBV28	TGTGCCAGCAGGCGGGACAGGGGTAATTATCAGCCCCAGCATTTT	CASRRDRGNYQPQHF
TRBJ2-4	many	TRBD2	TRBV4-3	TGCGCCAGCAGCCAAGACCGGGGCGGGAGGGCCGGACCCTTAACCCTTCAGTACTTC	CASSQDRGGRAGPLTLQYF
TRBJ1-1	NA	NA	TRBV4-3	TGCGCCAGCAGCCAAGGTTATGGGAGGGACACTGAAGCTTTCTTT	CASSQGYGRDTEAFF
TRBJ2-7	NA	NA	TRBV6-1	TGTGCCAGCCATAGCGGCTACGAGCAGTACTTC	CASHSGYEQYF
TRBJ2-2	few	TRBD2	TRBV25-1	TGTGCCAGCAGTGAATCCCGGCTAGCGGGACCCACCGGGGAGCTGTTTTTT	CASSESRLAGPTGELFF